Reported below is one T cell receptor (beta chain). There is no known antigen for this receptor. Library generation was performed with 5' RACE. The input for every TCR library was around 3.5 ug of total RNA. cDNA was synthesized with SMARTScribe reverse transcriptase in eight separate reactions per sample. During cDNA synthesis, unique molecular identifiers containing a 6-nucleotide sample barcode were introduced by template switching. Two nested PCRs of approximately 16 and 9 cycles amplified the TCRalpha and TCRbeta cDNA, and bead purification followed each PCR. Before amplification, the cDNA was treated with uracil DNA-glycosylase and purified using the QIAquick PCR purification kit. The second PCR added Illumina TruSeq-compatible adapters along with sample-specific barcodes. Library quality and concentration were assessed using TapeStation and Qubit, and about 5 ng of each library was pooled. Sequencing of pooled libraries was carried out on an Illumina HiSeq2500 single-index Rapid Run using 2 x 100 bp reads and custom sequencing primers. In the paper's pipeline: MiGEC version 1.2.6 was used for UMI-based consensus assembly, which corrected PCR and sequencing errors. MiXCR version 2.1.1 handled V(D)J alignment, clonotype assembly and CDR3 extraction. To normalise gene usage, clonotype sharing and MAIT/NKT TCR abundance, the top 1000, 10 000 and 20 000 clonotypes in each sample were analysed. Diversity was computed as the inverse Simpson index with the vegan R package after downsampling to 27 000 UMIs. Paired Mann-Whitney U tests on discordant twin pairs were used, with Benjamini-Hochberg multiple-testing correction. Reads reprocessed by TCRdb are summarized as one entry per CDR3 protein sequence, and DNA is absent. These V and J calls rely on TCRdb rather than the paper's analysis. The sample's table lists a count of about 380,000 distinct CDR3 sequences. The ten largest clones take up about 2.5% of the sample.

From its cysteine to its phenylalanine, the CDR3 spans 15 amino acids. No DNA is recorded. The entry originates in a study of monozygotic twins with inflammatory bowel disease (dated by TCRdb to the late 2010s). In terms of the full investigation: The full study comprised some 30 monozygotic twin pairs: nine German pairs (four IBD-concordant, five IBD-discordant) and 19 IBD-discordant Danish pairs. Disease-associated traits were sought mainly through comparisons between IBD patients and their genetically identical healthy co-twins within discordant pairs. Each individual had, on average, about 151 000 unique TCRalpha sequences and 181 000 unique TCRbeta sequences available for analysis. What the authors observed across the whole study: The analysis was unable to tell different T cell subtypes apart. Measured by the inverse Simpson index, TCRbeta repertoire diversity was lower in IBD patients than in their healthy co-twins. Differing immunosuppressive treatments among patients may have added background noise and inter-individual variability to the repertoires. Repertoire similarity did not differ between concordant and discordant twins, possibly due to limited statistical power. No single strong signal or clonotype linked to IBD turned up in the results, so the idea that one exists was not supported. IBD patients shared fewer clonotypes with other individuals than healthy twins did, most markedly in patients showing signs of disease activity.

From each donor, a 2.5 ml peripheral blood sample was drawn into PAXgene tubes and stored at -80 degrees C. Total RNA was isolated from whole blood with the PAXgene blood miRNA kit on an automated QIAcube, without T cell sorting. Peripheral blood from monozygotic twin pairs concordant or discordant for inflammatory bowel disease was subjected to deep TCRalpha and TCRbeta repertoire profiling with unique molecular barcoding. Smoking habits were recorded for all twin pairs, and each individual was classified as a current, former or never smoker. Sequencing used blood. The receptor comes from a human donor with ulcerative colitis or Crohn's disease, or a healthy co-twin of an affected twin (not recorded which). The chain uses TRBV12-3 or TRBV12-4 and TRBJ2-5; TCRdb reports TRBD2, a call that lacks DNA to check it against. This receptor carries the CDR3 CASSFGGGAQETQYF.